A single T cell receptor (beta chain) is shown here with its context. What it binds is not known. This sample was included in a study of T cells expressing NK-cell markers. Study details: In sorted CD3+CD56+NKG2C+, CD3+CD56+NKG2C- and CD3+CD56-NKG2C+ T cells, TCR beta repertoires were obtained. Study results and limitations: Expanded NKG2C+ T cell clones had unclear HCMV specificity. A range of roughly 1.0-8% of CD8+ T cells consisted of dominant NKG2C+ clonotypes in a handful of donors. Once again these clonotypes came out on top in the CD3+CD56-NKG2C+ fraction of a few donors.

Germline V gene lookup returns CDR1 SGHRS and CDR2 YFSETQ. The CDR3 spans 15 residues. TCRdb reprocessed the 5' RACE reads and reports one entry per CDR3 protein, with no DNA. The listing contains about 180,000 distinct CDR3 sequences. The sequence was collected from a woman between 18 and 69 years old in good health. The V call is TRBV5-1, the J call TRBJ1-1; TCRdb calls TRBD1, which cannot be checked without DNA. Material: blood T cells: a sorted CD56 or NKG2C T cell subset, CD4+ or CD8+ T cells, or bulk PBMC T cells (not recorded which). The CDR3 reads CASSLTAWGDTEAFF.